This TCR beta chain comes out of a study of CD8 T cells in Susac syndrome. The CDR3 extends over 16 amino acids. CDR1 is LGHDT, CDR2 YNNKEL, per germline (reference sequence). The V end lost 0 bases, the J end lost 5 bases, and 15 bases lay between the germline ends. Sequencing of TCR beta was carried out in blood CD8+ and CD4+ T cells. TEMRA cells were FACS-enriched and CD8+ and CD4+ T cells negatively isolated. Reverse transcription of 0.5 to 1 ug RNA used random hexamers. A multiplex approach, immunoSEQ multiplex PCR, amplified TCR beta CDR3 across 54 Vbeta and 13 Jbeta. One entry per CDR3 protein results from TCRdb running MiXCR on the immunoSEQ multiplex PCR reads. The data show tens of thousands of distinct CDR3 sequences, 96% seen once.

The chain employs TRBV3-1 and TRBJ2-3; a possible D gene is TRBD1 (5 bases). The sample was CD4+ T cells from PBMCs. The source is a human donor with multiple sclerosis. The CDR3 region is CASSQDAGQLQDTQYF. CDR3 in DNA: TGTGCCAGCAGCCAAGATGCAGGACAACTCCAAGATACGCAGTATTTT.